The next 22 T cell receptor beta chains were all read from a single sample in a study of cytomegalovirus exposure and HLA in healthy donors (dated by TCRdb to the late 2010s). Receptor libraries were prepared by the immunoSEQ multiplex PCR assay. A mixture of 60 forward primers for TCR Vbeta segments and 13 reverse primers for TCR Jbeta segments was used in the multiplex PCR. In its TCRdb copy, this immuneACCESS table keeps in-frame sequences only and misses some clones. Where compared with another copy, unresolved V genes explain less than half of these, and the others have no known cause. This sample is represented by roughly 190,000 clones; over 60% of them were singletons. The top ten clones comprise 0.9% to 1.2% of the sample. Sequencing input: PBMCs. Source of these receptors: a woman aged 40 to 50 in good health and CMV-seronegative.

The chain employs TRBV4-1 and TRBJ2-1, with D possibly being TRBD2 (5 bases). V shed 4 bases and J shed 6 bases, with 16 bases lying between them. There are 15 residues in the CDR3. Germline CDR1 is MGHRA and CDR2 is YSYEKL. The CDR3: CASSPEGSMRNEQFF. The CDR3 coding sequence is TGCGCCAGCAGCCCAGAGGGCTCGATGCGCAATGAGCAGTTCTTC.

The V gene is TRBV7-3, the J gene TRBJ1-1; TRBD1 matches at 7 bases. After removal of 5 bases from V and 0 bases from J, the junction contained 6 bases not matched to a gene. CDR1 SGHTA and CDR2 FQGTGA come from the germline V gene. The CDR3 length is 15 residues. The CDR3 sequence is CASSQSGQLNTEAFF. CDR3 DNA sequence: TGTGCCAGCAGCCAATCGGGACAGCTGAACACTGAAGCTTTCTTT. Full variable domain (rest looked up from reference TRBV7-3 and TRBJ1-1): GAGVSQTPSNKVTEKGKYVELRCDPISGHTALYWYRQSLGQGPEFLIYFQGTGAADDSGLPNDRFFAVRPEGSVSTLKIQRTERGDSAVYLCASSQSGQLNTEAFFGQGTRLTVV.

This rearrangement joins TRBV11-3 to TRBJ2-5; 13 positions agree with TRBD2. CDR1 is SGHNT, CDR2 YENEEA, per germline. V lost 5 bases, J lost 2 bases, and 5 bases stayed unmatched. The CDR3 spans 16 residues. The CDR3 is CASSPGLAGSQETQYF. CDR3 DNA: TGTGCCAGCAGCCCGGGACTAGCGGGATCGCAAGAGACCCAGTACTTC.

The chain combines TRBV5-1 with TRBJ2-1, with 13 nucleotides matching TRBD2. The germline V gene encodes CDR1 SGHRS and CDR2 YFSETQ. The V and J ends lost 0 bases and 6 bases, in that order; junction bases with no gene match: 3. The CDR3 length is 16 residues. CDR3: CASSLGGLAGINEQFF. CDR3 bases: TGCGCCAGCAGCTTGGGGGGACTAGCGGGAATCAATGAGCAGTTCTTC. The variable domain in full, completed from reference TRBV5-1 and TRBJ2-1, reads KAGVTQTPRYLIKTRGQQVTLSCSPISGHRSVSWYQQTPGQGLQFLFEYFSETQRNKGNFPGRFSGRQFSNSRSEMNVSTLELGDSALYLCASSLGGLAGINEQFFGPGTRLTVL.

This clone occurred once. This chain uses TRBV11-3 with TRBJ1-1; TRBD1 is a possible D gene (5 bases). In germline, CDR1 is SGHNT, CDR2 YENEEA. Trimming shortened V by 8 bases and J by 1 base, and 17 bases separated the two germline ends. The CDR3 extends over 15 amino acids. The CDR3 bases are TGTGCCAGCCGCGCCGGCGGGGCGAAGAACACTGAAGCTTTCTTT. This encodes CASRAGGAKNTEAFF.

The chain couples TRBV18 to TRBJ2-2; 14 bases are shared with TRBD2. Germline V CDR1 and CDR2: KGHSH, LQKENI. The CDR3 runs to 18 residues. Trimming removed 4 bases from V and 0 bases from J; junction bases left unmatched: 4. CDR3 bases: TGTGCCAGCTCACGGGGACTAGCGGGAGCCTCGAACACCGGGGAGCTGTTTTTT. Protein: CASSRGLAGASNTGELFF.

This chain links TRBV5-6 with TRBJ1-1; TRBD1 agrees at 8 bases. This CDR3 comprises 14 residues. V lost 4 bases to trimming and J lost 6 bases; unmatched junction nucleotides: 8. Per germline, CDR1 SGHDT and CDR2 YYEEEE. The CDR3, as DNA: TGTGCCAGCAGCAGACAGGGGTATAGTGCTGAAGCTTTCTTT. Translation: CASSRQGYSAEAFF.

CDR3: CATSRDLTGELFF. As DNA, the CDR3 is TGTGCCACCAGCAGAGATCTTACCGGGGAGCTGTTTTTT. The V call is TRBV15, the J call TRBJ2-2; D unclear. Trimming shortened V by 0 bases and J by 5 bases, and 4 bases separated the two germline ends. The CDR3 has 13 amino acids. The germline V gene has CDR1 LNHNV and CDR2 YYDKDF (reference sequence).

The rearrangement uses TRBV7-8 and TRBJ2-7; TRBD1 matches 11 bases. J gave up 0 bases and V 5 bases, and 12 bases lay outside the gene matches. In germline, CDR1 is SGHVS, CDR2 FQNEAQ. This CDR3 spans 18 amino acids. CDR3: CASSPKRAGTGGSYEQYF. The DNA for the CDR3 is TGTGCCAGCAGCCCAAAGAGAGCCGGGACAGGGGGCTCCTACGAGCAGTACTTC.

This clone was detected a few times. The CDR3 DNA is TGTGCCAGCAGCGATACGACAGGGTTTGGAGGAAACACCATATATTTT. Its translation is CASSDTTGFGGNTIYF. The rearrangement links TRBV9 to TRBJ1-3; TRBD1 aligns across 7 bases. The CDR3 is 16 amino acids. Per the germline V gene, CDR1 is SGDLS and CDR2 is YYNGEE. Trimming at V came to 3 bases and at J to 4 bases, leaving 10 bases not matched to a gene.

This clone was picked up one time. This chain connects TRBV5-1 to TRBJ2-2; 8 bases map to TRBD1. V trimming: 5 bases; J trimming: 6 bases; junction bases outside the gene matches: 6. This CDR3 is 14 amino acids long. Per germline, CDR1 SGHRS and CDR2 YFSETQ. Here the CDR3 DNA reads TGCGCCAGCAGGGCGGGACAGGAGGCCGGGGAGCTGTTTTTT. This translates into CASRAGQEAGELFF. Looking up the rest from reference TRBV5-1 and TRBJ2-2 gives the full variable domain: KAGVTQTPRYLIKTRGQQVTLSCSPISGHRSVSWYQQTPGQGLQFLFEYFSETQRNKGNFPGRFSGRQFSNSRSEMNVSTLELGDSALYLCASRAGQEAGELFFGEGSRLTVL.

The chain employs TRBV5-6 and TRBJ2-7, with 7 bases fitting TRBD2. The length of the CDR3 is 16 residues. CDR1 and CDR2 (germline): SGHDT, YYEEEE. After removal of 4 bases from V and 7 bases from J, the junction contained 17 bases not matched to a gene. In nucleotides, the CDR3 is TGTGCCAGCAGCCAGGGACCTAGCGGCGCTACGACGGAGCAGTACTTC. This encodes CASSQGPSGATTEQYF.

J is TRBJ1-1 and V is TRBV11-2; D possibly corresponds to TRBD1 (6 bases). The germline CDR1 and CDR2 sequences are SGHAT and FQNNGV. There are 14 residues in the CDR3. Trimming cost V 3 bases and J 4 bases, with 12 bases left between them. CDR3 loop: CASSLERGFTEAFF. The CDR3 DNA sequence: TGTGCCAGCAGCTTGGAGAGGGGGTTCACTGAAGCTTTCTTT.

As regards this clone: Within the sample, other DNA sequences also encode this same CDR3. V gene TRBV6-5 combines with J gene TRBJ1-1; D gene uncertain. V was pared by 4 bases and J by 4 bases, with 4 bases between. Germline V CDR1 and CDR2: MNHEY, SVGAGI. This CDR3 spans 11 amino acids. The CDR3 coding sequence is TGTGCCAGCAGTTCATCCACTGAAGCTTTCTTT. This encodes CASSSSTEAFF.

J is TRBJ2-7 and V is TRBV6-1; D remains unclear. CDR1 and CDR2 (germline): MNHNS, SASEGT. V was cut by 5 bases and J by 2 bases, with 13 bases left in between. This CDR3 comprises 14 residues. The chain's CDR3 is CASSPQTGTYEQYV. DNA of the CDR3: TGTGCCAGCAGTCCGCAGACGGGTACCTACGAGCAGTACGTC.

The gene calls are TRBV7-9 and TRBJ2-1, with 13 bases lining up with TRBD2. Looked up from germline, CDR1 is SEHNR and CDR2 is FQNEAQ (reference sequence). CDR3 size: 14 residues. The V segment lost 6 bases and the J segment 5 bases; nucleotides outside the gene matches: 1. CDR3 protein: CASRLAGGDNEQFF. As DNA, the CDR3 is TGTGCCAGCAGACTAGCGGGAGGGGACAATGAGCAGTTCTTC.

On this clone itself: The same CDR3 also results from other DNA sequences found in this sample. The chain joins TRBV5-1 to TRBJ2-1; weak D call: TRBD2 (6 bases). The CDR3 has 15 amino acids. CDR1 is SGHRS and CDR2 is YFSETQ in the germline V gene. Trimming pared 0 bases from V and 4 bases from J, leaving 11 bases between. The CDR3 DNA reads TGCGCCAGCAGCTTGGCGGGAGAGGGTTACAATGAGCAGTTCTTC. Residues: CASSLAGEGYNEQFF.

V gene TRBV18 combines with J gene TRBJ2-6; 11 nucleotides agree with TRBD2. CDR1 and CDR2 (germline): KGHSH, LQKENI. The CDR3 spans 17 residues. V shed 5 bases, J shed 0 bases, and the junction held 3 bases outside the gene matches. The CDR3 protein is CASSELAGASGANVLTF. CDR3 DNA sequence: TGTGCCAGCTCAGAACTAGCGGGAGCCTCTGGGGCCAACGTCCTGACTTTC. The whole variable domain, filled in from reference TRBV18 and TRBJ2-6, reads NAGVMQNPRHLVRRRGQEARLRCSPMKGHSHVYWYRQLPEEGLKFMVYLQKENIIDESGMPKERFSAEFPKEGPSILRIQQVVRGDSAAYFCASSELAGASGANVLTFGAGSRLTVL.

The CDR3 sequence: CSVGLSKNTEAFF. CDR3 bases: TGCAGCGTCGGACTCTCCAAAAACACTGAAGCTTTCTTT. The chain combines TRBV29-1 with TRBJ1-1, with D hard to call. Germline loops: CDR1 SQVTM, CDR2 ANQGSEA. Trimming took off 6 bases at V and 2 bases at J, with 13 bases between the two ends. The CDR3 consists of 13 residues.

The chain couples TRBV25-1 to TRBJ1-1, with D possibly matching TRBD1 (5 bases). V lost 6 bases to trimming and J lost 2 bases, with 10 bases between them. The CDR3 has 13 amino acids. Germline V gives CDR1 MGHDK, CDR2 SYGVNS. The CDR3 loop reads CASSIDRNTEAFF. In nucleotides, the CDR3 is TGTGCCAGCAGCATAGACAGAAACACTGAAGCTTTCTTT.

The chain combines TRBV7-9 with TRBJ2-7; D may correspond to TRBD1 or TRBD2 (7 bases each). The CDR3 has 15 amino acids. Per germline, CDR1 SEHNR and CDR2 FQNEAQ (reference sequence). The CDR3 DNA sequence: TGTTCCAGCAGCACGGACAGGACTAGCTCCTACGAGCAGTACGTC. Translation: CSSSTDRTSSYEQYV.

The genes are TRBV5-1 and TRBJ1-1; TRBD1 matches 8 bases. Trimming cost V 0 bases and J 0 bases; bases outside gene matches: 4. The CDR3 is made up of 16 amino acids. Germline CDR1 reads SGHRS; CDR2 reads YFSETQ. The CDR3 DNA sequence: TGCGCCAGCAGCTTGGGGACAGGGACTCTGAACACTGAAGCTTTCTTT. It translates to CASSLGTGTLNTEAFF. The entire variable domain, with the rest obtained from reference TRBV5-1 and TRBJ1-1, is as follows: KAGVTQTPRYLIKTRGQQVTLSCSPISGHRSVSWYQQTPGQGLQFLFEYFSETQRNKGNFPGRFSGRQFSNSRSEMNVSTLELGDSALYLCASSLGTGTLNTEAFFGQGTRLTVV.